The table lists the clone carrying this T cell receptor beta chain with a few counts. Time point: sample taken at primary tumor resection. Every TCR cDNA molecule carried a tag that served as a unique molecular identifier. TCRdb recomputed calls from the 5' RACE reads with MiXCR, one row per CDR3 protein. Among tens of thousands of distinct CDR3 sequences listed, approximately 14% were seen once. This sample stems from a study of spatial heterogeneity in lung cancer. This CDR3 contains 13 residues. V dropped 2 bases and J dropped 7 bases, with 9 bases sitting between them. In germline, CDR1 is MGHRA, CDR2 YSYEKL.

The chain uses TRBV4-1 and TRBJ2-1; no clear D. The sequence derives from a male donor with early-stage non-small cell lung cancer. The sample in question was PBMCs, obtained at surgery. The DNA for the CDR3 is TGCGCCAGCAGCCAATTAACTTCTAATGAGCAGTTCTTC. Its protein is CASSQLTSNEQFF.